The sample holds a few counts of the clone carrying this T cell receptor (beta chain). In germline, CDR1 is LGHDT, CDR2 YNNKEL (reference sequence). This CDR3 is built from 13 residues. Between the trimmed V and J ends, which lost 0 bases and 6 bases, there was a span of 8 bases. The data belong to a study of T-cell reconstitution after alpha-beta-depleted transplantation in children. As it was prepared, the TCRbeta library received unique molecular identifiers. TCRdb processed the PCR reads anew with MiXCR; each CDR3 protein has one entry. The sample lists about 610,000 distinct CDR3 sequences, 10% to 13% occurring once.

The material was PBMCs from the stem cell graft donor, obtained from the stem cell graft. J is TRBJ1-1 and V is TRBV3-1; D might be TRBD1 (5 bases). The TCR sequence derives from a human donor who donated a stem cell graft to a child with acute myeloid leukemia. The chain's CDR3 is CASSQDGGAEAFF. In nucleotides, the CDR3 is TGTGCCAGCAGCCAAGATGGGGGGGCTGAAGCTTTCTTT.